The rows below give T cell receptor beta chains drawn from one sample of a study of blood T cells in healthy people across ages. Via MiXCR, TCRdb re-called the 5' RACE reads, giving one row per CDR3 protein. The top ten clones hold 10% of a sample with some 940,000 distinct CDR3 sequences, roughly 29% of them seen once. These data also featured in a second study, about T cells of mothers and their children.

Sequenced: blood. All receptors derive from a middle-aged woman in good health. CDR3s include the opening cysteine and the closing phenylalanine or tryptophan. The D gene is left open where the match is weak. Size values are once, few and many counts, or a class for expanded clones, and some rows have none.

j_call: TRBJ1-1
v_call: TRBV12-3/TRBV12-4
clone_size: .
d_call: .
cdr3_nt: TGTGCCAGCAGTTTATTGCGGTTGAGCACTGAAGCTTTCTTT
cdr3_aa: CASSLLRLSTEAFF

j_call: TRBJ1-2
v_call: TRBV20-1
clone_size: few
d_call: .
cdr3_nt: TGCAGTGCCTCACAGGGACGGAACTATGGCTACACCTTC
cdr3_aa: CSASQGRNYGYTF

j_call: TRBJ1-2
v_call: TRBV15
clone_size: .
d_call: .
cdr3_nt: TGTGCCACCAGCAGACAGGGCTACTATGGCTACACCTTC
cdr3_aa: CATSRQGYYGYTF

j_call: TRBJ2-7
v_call: TRBV28
clone_size: many
d_call: .
cdr3_nt: TGTGCCAGCAGTCCCTACGGGGCCCTAACACCCTACGAGCAGTACTTC
cdr3_aa: CASSPYGALTPYEQYF

j_call: TRBJ2-3
v_call: TRBV7-7
clone_size: .
d_call: TRBD2
cdr3_nt: TGTGCTAGCAGCCAAACCGTAGCGGGGGGCACAGATACGCAGTATTTT
cdr3_aa: CASSQTVAGGTDTQYF

j_call: TRBJ2-7
v_call: TRBV28
clone_size: many
d_call: .
cdr3_nt: TGTGAGTCAGGGGGGGCCTACGAGCAGTACTTC
cdr3_aa: CESGGAYEQYF

j_call: TRBJ1-3
v_call: TRBV7-9
clone_size: .
d_call: .
cdr3_nt: TGTGCCAGCAGCTTATCCAGCGGCCACACCATATATTTT
cdr3_aa: CASSLSSGHTIYF

j_call: TRBJ2-1
v_call: TRBV20-1
clone_size: few
d_call: TRBD2
cdr3_nt: TGCAGCGCGCCGTGGGAGGGTTTTGGTGAGCAGTTCTTC
cdr3_aa: CSAPWEGFGEQFF

j_call: TRBJ2-7
v_call: TRBV25-1
clone_size: .
d_call: .
cdr3_nt: TGTGCCAGCAGTGATTCGGGGGAGCACGAGCAGTACTTC
cdr3_aa: CASSDSGEHEQYF

j_call: TRBJ2-5
v_call: TRBV4-2
clone_size: .
d_call: TRBD2
cdr3_nt: TGTGCCAGCAGCCAAGGTCTACCGGGACTAGTGGTAGAGACCCAGTACTTC
cdr3_aa: CASSQGLPGLVVETQYF

j_call: TRBJ2-3
v_call: TRBV3-1
clone_size: many
d_call: .
cdr3_nt: TGCGCCAGCAGCCAAGATCGGACAGATACGCAGTATTTT
cdr3_aa: CASSQDRTDTQYF

j_call: TRBJ2-6
v_call: TRBV19
clone_size: .
d_call: .
cdr3_nt: TGTGCCAGTAGTAGCTTCGGACTGAAAATTTCTGGGGCCAACGTCCTGACTTTC
cdr3_aa: CASSSFGLKISGANVLTF

j_call: TRBJ2-1
v_call: TRBV29-1
clone_size: .
d_call: TRBD2
cdr3_nt: TGCAGCGTTGCGGTAGCGGGGGCCCAGGACGGGCAGTTCTTC
cdr3_aa: CSVAVAGAQDGQFF

j_call: TRBJ1-2
v_call: TRBV5-8
clone_size: many
d_call: .
cdr3_nt: TGTGCCAGCAGCTTGTACAGGGACTATGGCTACACCTTC
cdr3_aa: CASSLYRDYGYTF

j_call: TRBJ2-5
v_call: TRBV2
clone_size: once
d_call: .
cdr3_nt: TGTGCCAGCCTTAGCCCCGGGACTCCAGAGACCCAGTACTTC
cdr3_aa: CASLSPGTPETQYF

j_call: TRBJ1-1
v_call: TRBV5-4
clone_size: few
d_call: TRBD1
cdr3_nt: TGTGCCAGCAGTTTCCAGGGGGCTGTAACTGAAGCTTTCTTT
cdr3_aa: CASSFQGAVTEAFF

j_call: TRBJ2-7
v_call: TRBV12-3/TRBV12-4
clone_size: .
d_call: TRBD2
cdr3_nt: TGTGCCAGCAGTGGCCCCGGCACTAGCGGGGGCGCCTACGTGCAGTACTTC
cdr3_aa: CASSGPGTSGGAYVQYF

j_call: TRBJ2-1
v_call: TRBV9
clone_size: .
d_call: .
cdr3_nt: TGTGCCAGCAGCGTAGTAGAGGCTAGGGGGGCTTGGAATGAGCAGTTCTTC
cdr3_aa: CASSVVEARGAWNEQFF

j_call: TRBJ1-5
v_call: TRBV6-2/TRBV6-3
clone_size: .
d_call: TRBD1
cdr3_nt: TGTGCCAGCAGAAGACAGGGGACCAGCAATCAGCCCCAGCATTTT
cdr3_aa: CASRRQGTSNQPQHF

j_call: TRBJ2-3
v_call: TRBV28
clone_size: .
d_call: TRBD2
cdr3_nt: TGTGCCAGCAACCCGGGGGGGCCGGTAGATACGCAGTATTTT
cdr3_aa: CASNPGGPVDTQYF